This T cell receptor beta chain was sequenced for a study of CD8+ T cells in alopecia areata. As for the study in general: Tofacitinib administration to treated patients was oral, at 5 to 10 mg twice daily.

The authors extracted RNA and reverse transcribed it into cDNA as the sequencing template. Clones were read by immunoSEQ multiplex PCR, and TCRdb kept only the in-frame ones, dropping some. The profile shows 170,000 or so clones, over 50% of them singletons. Looked up from germline, CDR1 is SQVTM and CDR2 is ANQGSEA. The CDR3 sequence is 14 residues long. V shed 8 bases and J 0 bases; nucleotides not matched to a gene: 7. The receptor was derived from a human donor with alopecia areata. The chain has TRBV29-1 and TRBJ2-1, with 7 bases matching TRBD2. Sequencing was performed on CD4+ T cells sorted from blood, taken at week 0. The CDR3 nucleotides read TGCAGCCCCCTGCGGGGGAGCTCCTACAATGAGCAGTTCTTC. It is translated as CSPLRGSSYNEQFF.